The 20 T cell receptor beta chains in this list originate from one sample, sequenced in a study of CD8+CD57+ T cells in acquired aplastic anemia. According to the study, genomic DNA was the template for TCR beta VDJ and CDR3 profiling. Via MiXCR, TCRdb re-called the reads, giving one row per CDR3 protein. This sample carries 150,000 to 180,000 distinct CDR3 sequences, roughly 54% of them seen once, and the ten largest clones take approximately 12%. Patients included in sequencing had previously demonstrated CD8+CD57+ cell expansion by flow cytometry. Sequenced: sorted CD4+, CD8+, or CD8+CD57+ T cells (not recorded which) from PBMCs. These receptors were obtained from a human donor with aplastic anemia.

This clonotype was seen many times. The chain joins TRBV6-1 to TRBJ2-7; a weak D match, TRBD2 (6 bases). The V gene lost 3 bases and the J gene lost 7 bases, with 25 bases spanning the gap. Germline V gives CDR1 MNHNS, CDR2 SASEGT. CDR3 length equals 17 residues. CDR3 DNA: TGTGCCAGCAGTGAGGGCATGGGAAGGACTGGACTACGGGAGCAGTACTTC. Protein product: CASSEGMGRTGLREQYF.

This rearrangement joins TRBV7-3 to TRBJ2-1; TRBD2 agrees at 13 bases. The V gene's germline CDR1 is SGHTA and CDR2 FQGTGA. This CDR3 has 16 amino acids. V trimming: 5 bases; J trimming: 6 bases; junction bases outside the gene matches: 7. This chain's CDR3 is CASSPQTSGGPNEQFF. In DNA form, the CDR3 reads TGTGCCAGCAGCCCACAGACTAGCGGGGGGCCCAATGAGCAGTTCTTC.

V and J are TRBV7-9 and TRBJ2-3; D call uncertain. The ends were cut back, 1 base at V and 3 bases at J, with 8 bases in the middle. Germline loops: CDR1 SEHNR, CDR2 FQNEAQ (reference sequence). CDR3 length equals 14 residues. CDR3 protein: CASSLEAGTDTQYF. DNA for the CDR3: TGTGCCAGCAGCTTAGAAGCAGGAACAGATACGCAGTATTTT. Supplemented by reference TRBV7-9 and TRBJ2-3, the full variable domain reads DTGVSQNPRHKITKRGQNVTFRCDPISEHNRLYWYRQTLGQGPEFLTYFQNEAQLEKSRLLSDRFSAERPKGSFSTLEIQRTEQGDSAMYLCASSLEAGTDTQYFGPGTRLTVL.

As to this clonotype: The conserved phenylalanine or tryptophan is not found at the CDR3 terminus, so this likely reflects a read error. The gene calls are TRBV20-1 and TRBJ1-1, with D tentatively TRBD1 (5 bases). V dropped 4 bases and J dropped 5 bases, with 11 bases sitting between them. In germline, CDR1 is DFQATT, CDR2 SNEGSKA (reference sequence). This CDR3 is 12 amino acids long. The CDR3 here is CSAIMGRTEAFI. The CDR3 nucleotides are TGCAGTGCTATTATGGGGCGGACTGAAGCTTTCATT.

This clonotype showed up just a few times. V usage is TRBV2 and J usage is TRBJ2-5; TRBD1 matches 9 bases. The CDR3 runs to 15 residues. Per the germline V gene, CDR1 is SNHLY and CDR2 is FYNNEI. The junction had 6 bases not matched to a gene; V was cut back by 3 bases and J by 4 bases. CDR3 sequence reads: CASSDGQGTPETQYF. In nucleotides, the CDR3 is TGTGCCAGCAGTGATGGACAGGGGACTCCAGAGACCCAGTACTTC.

V gene TRBV25-1 combines with J gene TRBJ1-6; tentatively, D is TRBD1 (5 bases). The CDR3 has 14 residues. V was pared by 8 bases and J by 4 bases, with 12 bases between. Looked up from germline, CDR1 is MGHDK and CDR2 is SYGVNS. The CDR3 here is CASGDSTYNSPLHF. Written as DNA, the CDR3 is TGTGCCAGCGGCGACAGCACTTATAATTCACCCCTCCACTTT. The complete variable domain, with remaining parts taken from reference TRBV25-1 and TRBJ1-6, reads EADIYQTPRYLVIGTGKKITLECSQTMGHDKMYWYQQDPGMELHLIHYSYGVNSTEKGDLSSESTVSRIRTEHFPLTLESARPSHTSQYLCASGDSTYNSPLHFGNGTRLTVT.

This clonotype was detected many times. The chain uses TRBV11-1 and TRBJ2-7; the D gene is possibly TRBD1 (5 bases). V dropped 4 bases and J dropped 2 bases, with 21 bases sitting between them. Germline V lookup: CDR1 SGHAT, CDR2 FQDESV (reference sequence). CDR3 length equals 17 residues. The CDR3 DNA reads as TGTGCCAGCAGCTCAAAGGTGGACAACCGAAGTCCCTACGAGCAGTACTTC. Protein: CASSSKVDNRSPYEQYF.

With respect to this clonotype: A read error is possible here, since a much larger clone lies one base away. The gene calls are TRBV10-3 and TRBJ1-1; the D gene is possibly TRBD1 (6 bases). Germline assignment: CDR1 ENHRY and CDR2 SYGVKD. The CDR3 runs 13 residues. Trimming took off 5 bases at V and 6 bases at J, with 13 bases between the two ends. The CDR3 DNA reads as TGTGCCATCAGTTTCCGACAGGAATCTGAAGCTTTCTTT. Its translation: CAISFRQESEAFF.

Only one count was recorded for this clonotype. The chain employs TRBV29-1 and TRBJ2-7; TRBD1 agrees at 8 bases. The CDR3 length is 13 residues. CDR1 is SQVTM and CDR2 is ANQGSEA in the germline V gene. Losses at the gene ends were 7 bases for V and 3 bases for J; bases not matched to a gene: 8. CDR3 nucleotide sequence: TGCAGCGCCCAGCGGACAGGGTTCTACGAGCAGTACTTC. This sequence encodes CSAQRTGFYEQYF.

With regard to this clonotype: A much larger clonotype is one base distant, so this may be a read error. The chain links TRBV7-6 to TRBJ2-7, with TRBD1 matching over 7 bases. This CDR3 comprises 16 residues. Looked up from germline, CDR1 is SGHVS and CDR2 is FNYEAQ. Here the CDR3 reads CASSLELAGGDYERYF. The CDR3 DNA is TGTGCCAGCAGCTTAGAGTTGGCAGGGGGAGACTACGAGCGGTACTTC.

This chain uses TRBV2 with TRBJ2-7, with D perhaps TRBD1 (6 bases). The germline CDR1 and CDR2 sequences are SNHLY and FYNNEI. The CDR3 runs to 15 residues. V lost 4 bases to trimming and J lost 2 bases, with 15 bases between them. CDR3 coding DNA: TGTGCCAGCAGTGTCCGGCAGGGGTTAACCTACGAGCAGTACTTC. It is translated as CASSVRQGLTYEQYF.

This sequence joins TRBV2 and TRBJ2-7; either TRBD1 or TRBD2 may supply D (6 bases each). V was pared by 5 bases and J by 0 bases, with 26 bases between. The CDR3 length is 19 residues. Looked up from germline, CDR1 is SNHLY and CDR2 is FYNNEI. CDR3 protein: CASSYTTGGGTPSSYEQYF. Written as DNA, the CDR3 is TGTGCCAGCAGTTATACTACTGGAGGGGGGACCCCTAGCTCCTACGAGCAGTACTTC.

The V gene is TRBV12-3 or TRBV12-4, the J gene TRBJ2-1; TRBD2 is a possible D gene (6 bases). Between the trimmed V and J ends, which lost 0 bases and 5 bases, there was a span of 8 bases. This CDR3 comprises 14 residues. The CDR3 is CASSLAAGHNEQFF. The CDR3 DNA reads as TGTGCCAGCAGTTTAGCGGCGGGACACAATGAGCAGTTCTTC.

The chain uses TRBV5-4 and TRBJ2-1, with a possible D match to TRBD2 (5 bases). Germline V gene sequence: CDR1 SGHNT, CDR2 YYREEE (reference sequence). The CDR3 contains 15 residues. With 1 base removed from V and 4 bases from J, the gap between germline ends came to 12 bases. CDR3 loop: CASSLIGVLYNEQFF. The CDR3 nucleotides are TGTGCCAGCAGCTTGATCGGGGTCCTTTACAATGAGCAGTTCTTC.

J is TRBJ1-6 and V is TRBV13, with 7 bases lining up with TRBD1. CDR3 length equals 16 residues. CDR1 PRHDT and CDR2 FYEKMQ come from the germline V gene (reference sequence). Losses at the gene ends were 2 bases for V and 11 bases for J; bases not matched to a gene: 12. The CDR3 DNA reads as TGTGCCAGCAGCTTACCAGGACAGGCAATCAATCCACCCCTCCACTTT. Translating it yields CASSLPGQAINPPLHF.

The chain employs TRBV25-1 and TRBJ1-2; perhaps TRBD1 as D (5 bases). Germline CDR1 MGHDK, CDR2 SYGVNS. Between the trimmed V and J ends, which lost 2 bases and 3 bases, there was a span of 7 bases. CDR3 length equals 13 residues. CDR3 in DNA: TGTGCCAGCAGTGAAGGGGGAGACTATGGCTACACCTTC. Its translation is CASSEGGDYGYTF.

V and J are TRBV7-6 and TRBJ2-1; the match to TRBD2 covers 12 bases. V trimming: 10 bases; J trimming: 5 bases; junction bases outside the gene matches: 6. The CDR3 consists of 14 residues. Germline values: CDR1 SGHVS, CDR2 FNYEAQ. The CDR3 is CATASGGANNEQFF. The CDR3 DNA is TGTGCCACCGCTAGCGGGGGGGCAAACAATGAGCAGTTCTTC.

The V call is TRBV29-1, the J call TRBJ2-4; D possibly corresponds to TRBD2 (7 bases). The V end was cut by 6 bases, the J end by 5 bases, with 11 bases between. The CDR3 spans 12 residues. Germline V gives CDR1 SQVTM, CDR2 ANQGSEA. The DNA for the CDR3 is TGCAGCGTAGCCGGGGGGCAAAACATTCAGTACTTC. It encodes CSVAGGQNIQYF.

This clonotype was detected ten times or more. The chain recombines TRBV3-1 with TRBJ2-7, with D tentatively TRBD1 or TRBD2 (6 bases each). Germline CDR1 LGHDT, CDR2 YNNKEL (reference sequence). The CDR3 spans 15 residues. Between the trimmed V and J ends, which lost 0 bases and 5 bases, there was a span of 14 bases. The CDR3 spells CASSQDRRGEDEQYF. For the CDR3, the DNA is TGTGCCAGCAGCCAAGATAGGAGGGGGGAGGACGAGCAGTACTTC.

The chain couples TRBV15 to TRBJ2-4; tentative D call: TRBD1 (6 bases). Germline CDR1 reads LNHNV; CDR2 reads YYDKDF (reference sequence). The CDR3 runs 13 residues. Trimming took 5 bases from V and 13 from J, leaving 18 bases between them. CDR3: CATSGRDTRNQYF. The CDR3, as DNA: TGTGCCACCAGCGGAAGGGACACTCGGAACCAGTACTTC.